Presented here are 22 T cell receptor beta chains from one specimen sequenced in a study of T cells after posttransplantation cyclophosphamide. Here immunoSEQ multiplex PCR was the method, and the copy in TCRdb shows in-frame clones only, minus some. This table holds more than 12,000 clones, 65% to 85% found once. Specimen: memory CD4+ T cells sorted from PBMCs. The receptor set was obtained from a man aged 50 to 60.

The CDR3 here is CASSLWTGRSEKLFF. CDR3 nucleotides: TGTGCCAGCAGCTTATGGACAGGGCGGAGTGAAAAACTGTTTTTT. This chain joins TRBV11-3 and TRBJ1-4; TRBD1 matches 8 bases. Germline V gene lookup returns CDR1 SGHNT and CDR2 YENEEA. The J segment lost 7 bases and the V segment lost 2 bases, leaving 6 bases of the junction unmatched. CDR3 length: 15 residues.

This clone came up once. The CDR3 DNA is TGTGCCGCCCGAGGTTGGGGGGACGGCTACACCTTC. This gives the protein CAARGWGDGYTF. The rearrangement uses TRBV10-3 and TRBJ1-2, with D possibly TRBD1 on 5 matching bases. The germline gives CDR1 ENHRY, CDR2 SYGVKD. V was cut by 11 bases and J by 8 bases, with 18 bases left in between. This CDR3 is 12 amino acids long.

This rearrangement joins TRBV9 to TRBJ1-3; 7 bases are a match to TRBD1. CDR3 size: 18 residues. The germline V gene has CDR1 SGDLS and CDR2 YYNGEE. Trimming took 1 base from V and 0 from J; bases not matched to a gene: 10. CDR3 nucleotides: TGTGCCAGCAGCGTATTCCCTTGGACAGGTCTCTCTGGAAACACCATATATTTT. This translates into CASSVFPWTGLSGNTIYF.

On this clone itself: Other DNA sequences within the sample encode an identical CDR3. The rearrangement joins TRBV2 to TRBJ2-1; a weak D match, TRBD2 (5 bases). CDR3 length equals 17 residues. Germline V CDR1 and CDR2: SNHLY, FYNNEI. Between the trimmed V and J ends, which lost 2 bases and 3 bases, there was a span of 17 bases. The CDR3 spells CASSEIRGLPVYNEQFF. The CDR3 DNA sequence: TGTGCCAGCAGTGAAATCCGAGGGCTACCGGTCTACAATGAGCAGTTCTTC.

The genes are TRBV4-1 and TRBJ2-1; tentatively, D is TRBD2 (6 bases). V shed 3 bases and J shed 2 bases, with 17 bases lying between them. The CDR3 length is 17 residues. Looked up from germline, CDR1 is MGHRA and CDR2 is YSYEKL. The CDR3 here is CASSHGTRDSTYNEQFF. CDR3 DNA: TGCGCCAGCAGCCACGGAACCCGGGACTCGACCTACAATGAGCAGTTCTTC.

The V call is TRBV5-6, the J call TRBJ2-2, with 7 bases identical to TRBD2. V was clipped by 6 bases and J by 5 bases; unmatched bases: 7. The CDR3 consists of 14 residues. The germline V gene has CDR1 SGHDT and CDR2 YYEEEE. The CDR3 DNA is TGTGCCAGCAAGACCGGGACTAATACCGGGGAGCTGTTTTTT. Encoded protein: CASKTGTNTGELFF.

The genes are TRBV10-3 and TRBJ2-7, with TRBD1 identical over 9 bases. The J segment lost 4 bases and the V segment lost 4 bases, leaving 23 bases of the junction unmatched. Germline CDR1 and CDR2: ENHRY and SYGVKD. The CDR3 consists of 20 residues. The CDR3 DNA reads TGTGCCATCAGTGCCCACCCACGGACAGGGGCCACCGAGGACCTTTACGAGCAGTACTTC. This translates into CAISAHPRTGATEDLYEQYF.

The CDR3 sequence is CASSIAPSGSLQETQYF. The CDR3 DNA reads as TGTGCCAGTAGTATAGCCCCTAGCGGGAGTCTCCAAGAGACCCAGTACTTC. The chain employs TRBV19 and TRBJ2-5, with 10 bases aligning to TRBD2. V lost 1 base and J lost 1; bases outside the gene matches: 6. Per the germline V gene, CDR1 is LNHDA and CDR2 is SQIVND (reference sequence). This CDR3 comprises 17 residues.

This clone was seen a handful of times. The junction departs from germline at one end; a sequencing error may be responsible. This chain links TRBV11-2 with TRBJ1-2; maybe TRBD1 (5 bases). This CDR3 is 13 amino acids long. Germline V gene sequence: CDR1 SGHAT, CDR2 FQNNGV. CDR3 sequence (DNA): TGTGCCAGCAGCGCCGGGGGAGGTTATGTCTACACCTTC. Amino acids: CASSAGGGYVYTF.

This sequence joins TRBV5-1 and TRBJ2-1, with D perhaps TRBD1 (6 bases). CDR1 SGHRS and CDR2 YFSETQ come from the germline V gene. The V and J ends lost 4 bases and 7 bases respectively, with 9 bases between them. This CDR3 contains 12 residues. The CDR3: CASSIQGNEQFF. The CDR3 DNA sequence: TGCGCCAGCAGCATACAGGGAAATGAGCAGTTCTTC.

This chain joins TRBV11-3 and TRBJ1-2, with 8 bases that match TRBD1. The germline V gene encodes CDR1 SGHNT and CDR2 YENEEA. The CDR3 extends over 15 amino acids. Unmatched junction bases numbered 8, after V lost 5 bases and J lost 3 bases. CDR3 protein: CASSTSSGGYYGYTF. The CDR3 bases are TGTGCCAGCAGCACCTCCTCAGGGGGCTACTATGGCTACACCTTC.

The chain couples TRBV7-6 to TRBJ1-1, with D maybe TRBD1 (6 bases). Germline CDR1 SGHVS, CDR2 FNYEAQ. Trimming shortened V by 2 bases and J by 11 bases, and 12 bases separated the two germline ends. CDR3 length: 12 amino acids. In nucleotides, the CDR3 is TGTGCCAGCAGCTTAAGCGCGGGGGCGGCTTTCTTT. Amino acid sequence: CASSLSAGAAFF.

The chain uses TRBV10-1 and TRBJ1-2; maybe TRBD1 (5 bases). This CDR3 is 12 amino acids long. V was cut by 6 bases and J by 6 bases, with 11 bases left in between. CDR1 is WNHNN, CDR2 SYGVQD, per germline (reference sequence). The CDR3 DNA follows: TGCGCCAGCAGGGAGGGGAGTCATGGCTACACCTTC. Its translation: CASREGSHGYTF.

The chain joins TRBV12-5 to TRBJ1-4, with 8 bases fitting TRBD1. Germline CDR1 LGHNT, CDR2 FRNRAP. The CDR3 has 14 residues. The V gene end was trimmed by 7 bases and the J gene end by 2 bases; junction bases not matched to a gene: 3. The CDR3 protein is CASAGQGTNEKLFF. The CDR3 DNA follows: TGTGCTAGTGCCGGACAGGGTACTAATGAAAAACTGTTTTTT.

The chain joins TRBV5-1 to TRBJ2-1; TRBD1 matches at 9 bases. This CDR3 is built from 17 residues. In germline, CDR1 is SGHRS, CDR2 YFSETQ. J lost 4 bases, V lost 8 bases, and 16 bases had no gene match. As DNA, the CDR3 is TGCGCCAGTCTTCCCGGGACAGGGACCCAAGTTTACAATGAGCAGTTCTTC. Protein product: CASLPGTGTQVYNEQFF.

V gene TRBV7-9 combines with J gene TRBJ2-1; 9 bases agree with TRBD2. This CDR3 spans 16 amino acids. Germline CDR1 reads SEHNR; CDR2 reads FQNEAQ (reference sequence). Germline trimming cut 5 bases from V and 7 bases from J; bases unmatched to any gene: 12. CDR3 sequence reads: CASSAGGRAPRNEQFF. The CDR3 coding sequence is TGTGCCAGCAGCGCGGGCGGGAGGGCCCCTAGGAATGAGCAGTTCTTC.

This clone was seen just once. The CDR3, as DNA: TGTGCCAGCAGCCAAGACTTACCGGGACTCAACAGCAATGAGCAGTTCTTC. It translates to CASSQDLPGLNSNEQFF. The chain links TRBV14 to TRBJ2-1; the D gene is possibly TRBD2 (6 bases). Trimming removed 0 bases at V and 6 bases at J, with 18 bases between. CDR1 SGHDN and CDR2 FVKESK come from the germline V gene. The CDR3 totals 17 residues.

The genes are TRBV29-1 and TRBJ2-6, with 8 bases lining up with TRBD1. The junction had 6 bases not matched to a gene; V was cut back by 6 bases and J by 2 bases. Per germline, CDR1 SQVTM and CDR2 ANQGSEA. This CDR3 is built from 15 residues. For the CDR3, the DNA is TGCAGCGTGTACGGACAGGGAACTGGGGCCAACGTCCTGACTTTC. Protein product: CSVYGQGTGANVLTF.

The gene calls are TRBV6-5 and TRBJ2-3, with TRBD1 as a possible D gene (6 bases). Trimming left V 2 bases short and J 4 bases short, with 16 bases between. The CDR3 length is 16 residues. The V gene's germline CDR1 is MNHEY and CDR2 SVGAGI. In DNA, the CDR3 is TGTGCCAGCAGTTACCTAACAGGGTACAAGTCAGATACGCAGTATTTT. Its translation: CASSYLTGYKSDTQYF.

The chain is built from TRBV7-2 and TRBJ1-2; 9 bases align to TRBD1. The CDR3 is 14 residues long. The trim removed 7 bases at V and 2 bases at J, leaving 5 bases unmatched. Germline V CDR1 and CDR2: SGHTA, FQGNSA. CDR3: CASISGTGNYGYTF. The CDR3 region has the DNA TGTGCCAGCATCTCCGGGACAGGGAACTATGGCTACACCTTC. Together with reference TRBV7-2 and TRBJ1-2, the CDR3 gives the full variable domain: GAGVSQSPSNKVTEKGKDVELRCDPISGHTALYWYRQSLGQGLEFLIYFQGNSAPDKSGLPSDRFSAERTGGSVSTLTIQRTQQEDSAVYLCASISGTGNYGYTFGSGTRLTVV.

The rearrangement joins TRBV19 to TRBJ1-1; 7 bases are a match to TRBD1. Germline CDR1 is LNHDA and CDR2 is SQIVND (reference sequence). The CDR3 sequence is 18 residues long. Trimming removed 6 bases from V and 0 bases from J; junction bases left unmatched: 16. CDR3 residues: CASRKTGQRGTMNTEAFF. CDR3 DNA: TGTGCCAGTAGAAAGACGGGACAGAGAGGAACCATGAACACTGAAGCTTTCTTT.

As for this clone: At one boundary the junction diverges from the germline segment, which might be a read error. Other DNA sequences of this sample code for an identical CDR3. This chain joins TRBV2 and TRBJ1-1, with D maybe TRBD1 (5 bases). Germline CDR1 is SNHLY and CDR2 is FYNNEI. This CDR3 region has 13 residues. CDR3 amino acids: CASTLGLITEAFF. Here the CDR3 DNA reads TGTGCCAGCACCTTGGGACTGATCACTGAAGCCTTCTTT.